This is a list of T cell receptor beta chains from one sample in a study of T-cell memory formation after mild COVID-19. MiXCR, applied by TCRdb to the 5' RACE reads, yields one record per CDR3 protein. The repertoire holds around 430,000 distinct CDR3 sequences, roughly 15% seen once, with roughly 21% in the top ten. Sequenced: PBMCs or a T cell subset sorted from them (not recorded which). The receptors were sampled from a man between 18 and 35 years old who had mild COVID-19 (a few samples of this study predate the infection). Cell type and time point are not known. Both conserved end residues are part of each CDR3. A D gene is named only where the DNA matches it firmly. Only part of the rows carry a size: once, few, many, or a class if the clone is expanded.

d_gene: -
j_gene: TRBJ2-4
v_gene: TRBV12-3/TRBV12-4
abundance: few
CDR3nt: TGTGCCAGCAGAAAGGGGGAAGAGAACATTCAGTACTTC
CDR3aa: CASRKGEENIQYF

d_gene: TRBD2
j_gene: TRBJ2-7
v_gene: TRBV7-9
abundance: -
CDR3nt: TGTGCCAGCAGCTACAGCGGGGTCTACGAGCAGTACTTC
CDR3aa: CASSYSGVYEQYF

d_gene: -
j_gene: TRBJ2-7
v_gene: TRBV7-9
abundance: -
CDR3nt: TGTGCCAGCAGCTCAGCAGATCCCTCCTACGAGCAGTACTTC
CDR3aa: CASSSADPSYEQYF

d_gene: TRBD2
j_gene: TRBJ2-1
v_gene: TRBV12-3/TRBV12-4
abundance: -
CDR3nt: TGTGCCAGCAGTTCCCTCTCCGAGCGGGGGCCAGACAATGAGCAGTTCTTC
CDR3aa: CASSSLSERGPDNEQFF

d_gene: -
j_gene: TRBJ2-5
v_gene: TRBV20-1
abundance: -
CDR3nt: TGCAGTGCCAGCCCAACCCGGGAGACCCAGTACTTC
CDR3aa: CSASPTRETQYF

d_gene: -
j_gene: TRBJ1-4
v_gene: TRBV7-2
abundance: -
CDR3nt: TGTGCCAGCAGCTCTCCAGGCCGGGGGCTGTTTTTT
CDR3aa: CASSSPGRGLFF

d_gene: -
j_gene: TRBJ2-5
v_gene: TRBV7-2
abundance: -
CDR3nt: TGTGCCAGCAGCTTACCGCGTCAAGAGACCCAGTACTTC
CDR3aa: CASSLPRQETQYF

d_gene: -
j_gene: TRBJ1-1
v_gene: TRBV7-2
abundance: few
CDR3nt: TGTGCCAGCAGCTTAGTGGGGGTAATGAACACTGAAGCTTTCTTT
CDR3aa: CASSLVGVMNTEAFF

d_gene: -
j_gene: TRBJ1-1
v_gene: TRBV5-1
abundance: many
CDR3nt: TGCGCCAGCACCGTAGACGGAGCAAGGACGAACACTGAAGCTTTCTTT
CDR3aa: CASTVDGARTNTEAFF

d_gene: -
j_gene: TRBJ2-2
v_gene: TRBV18
abundance: many
CDR3nt: TGTGCCAGCTCACCACGGGCAGCGGCTAACACCGGGGAGCTGTTTTTT
CDR3aa: CASSPRAAANTGELFF

d_gene: -
j_gene: TRBJ2-3
v_gene: TRBV5-1
abundance: few
CDR3nt: TGCGCCAGCAGCTTCGGAAATCCGACAGATACGCAGTATTTT
CDR3aa: CASSFGNPTDTQYF

d_gene: TRBD2
j_gene: TRBJ2-3
v_gene: TRBV18
abundance: few
CDR3nt: TGTGCCAGCTCACCACCGGCCCCTGGGAGGGTAGATACGCAGTATTTT
CDR3aa: CASSPPAPGRVDTQYF

d_gene: TRBD2
j_gene: TRBJ2-5
v_gene: TRBV29-1
abundance: few
CDR3nt: TGCAGCGTTGATGTGGCTAGCGGGGGCTGGGGGACCCAGTACTTC
CDR3aa: CSVDVASGGWGTQYF

d_gene: TRBD1
j_gene: TRBJ2-3
v_gene: TRBV2
abundance: many
CDR3nt: TGTGCCAGCAGGGCACAGGGGCTCACAGATACGCAGTATTTT
CDR3aa: CASRAQGLTDTQYF

d_gene: TRBD1
j_gene: TRBJ1-1
v_gene: TRBV28
abundance: -
CDR3nt: TGTGCCAGCAAACCAGGGGGTTGGACTGAAGCTTTCTTT
CDR3aa: CASKPGGWTEAFF

d_gene: -
j_gene: TRBJ2-2
v_gene: TRBV24-1
abundance: -
CDR3nt: TGTGCCACCCCCCCGGCGGGGTCCACCGGGGAGCTGTTTTTT
CDR3aa: CATPPAGSTGELFF

d_gene: -
j_gene: TRBJ2-5
v_gene: TRBV29-1
abundance: few
CDR3nt: TGCAGCGTTGAAGTGGGCCTTCAAGAGACCCAGTACTTC
CDR3aa: CSVEVGLQETQYF

d_gene: TRBD2
j_gene: TRBJ2-1
v_gene: TRBV12-3/TRBV12-4
abundance: -
CDR3nt: TGTGCCAGCAGTCGGACTAGCGGGGGATGGGACAATGAGCAGTTCTTC
CDR3aa: CASSRTSGGWDNEQFF

d_gene: -
j_gene: TRBJ2-7
v_gene: TRBV6-2/TRBV6-3
abundance: few
CDR3nt: TGTGCCAGCAGTTACGGGACACCCAGCTCCTACGAGCAGTACTTC
CDR3aa: CASSYGTPSSYEQYF

d_gene: TRBD2
j_gene: TRBJ2-7
v_gene: TRBV15
abundance: few
CDR3nt: TGTGCCACCAGCAGGCTAGCTAGCGGGGGCCACGAGCAGTACTTC
CDR3aa: CATSRLASGGHEQYF

d_gene: -
j_gene: TRBJ2-3
v_gene: TRBV5-1
abundance: few
CDR3nt: TGCGCCAGCAGCTTGGCGCGGGGAACTAGCACAGATACGCAGTATTTT
CDR3aa: CASSLARGTSTDTQYF

d_gene: -
j_gene: TRBJ2-1
v_gene: TRBV7-9
abundance: -
CDR3nt: TGTGCCAGCAGCTTAGCGAGGTCGGGCAATGAGCAGTTCTTC
CDR3aa: CASSLARSGNEQFF

d_gene: TRBD2
j_gene: TRBJ2-1
v_gene: TRBV5-1
abundance: -
CDR3nt: TGCGCCAGCAGCTTGGGGGCTAGCGGGGGTTTTGAGCAGTTCTTC
CDR3aa: CASSLGASGGFEQFF

d_gene: -
j_gene: TRBJ2-1
v_gene: TRBV20-1
abundance: many
CDR3nt: TGCAGTGCTAAAGGGGGGGCGTTGAATGAGCAGTTCTTC
CDR3aa: CSAKGGALNEQFF

d_gene: -
j_gene: TRBJ2-2
v_gene: TRBV7-6
abundance: -
CDR3nt: TGTGCCAGCAGCTTAAGGCTCGGTGGGGGGAACGCCGGGGAGCTGTTTTTT
CDR3aa: CASSLRLGGGNAGELFF

d_gene: TRBD1
j_gene: TRBJ1-1
v_gene: TRBV3-1
abundance: -
CDR3nt: TGTGCCAGCAGCCAAGGAGACAGGGGGTGGACTGAAGCTTTCTTT
CDR3aa: CASSQGDRGWTEAFF

d_gene: -
j_gene: TRBJ1-2
v_gene: TRBV24-1
abundance: few
CDR3nt: TGTGCCACCAGTGATGCCCCGAGGGAACCCTATGGCTACACCTTC
CDR3aa: CATSDAPREPYGYTF

d_gene: -
j_gene: TRBJ2-5
v_gene: TRBV29-1
abundance: -
CDR3nt: TGCAGCGTCGCTACCGGATGGCCCCAAGAGACCCAGTACTTC
CDR3aa: CSVATGWPQETQYF

d_gene: TRBD1
j_gene: TRBJ2-2
v_gene: TRBV5-5
abundance: many
CDR3nt: TGTGCCAGCAGCCCGACAGGGCAGAACACCGGGGAGCTGTTTTTT
CDR3aa: CASSPTGQNTGELFF

d_gene: -
j_gene: TRBJ2-5
v_gene: TRBV10-2
abundance: many
CDR3nt: TGCGCCAGCAGTGGGGACTCGCGAGAGACCCAGTACTTC
CDR3aa: CASSGDSRETQYF

d_gene: TRBD2
j_gene: TRBJ2-3
v_gene: TRBV7-8
abundance: -
CDR3nt: TGTGCCAGCAACAGTGCGGGGGGGGAAACAGATACGCAGTATTTT
CDR3aa: CASNSAGGETDTQYF

d_gene: -
j_gene: TRBJ1-2
v_gene: TRBV6-1
abundance: few
CDR3nt: TGTGCCAGCACTCCTCCTGGGCTGTGGGTTTTGTCCTATGGCTACACCTTC
CDR3aa: CASTPPGLWVLSYGYTF

d_gene: TRBD2
j_gene: TRBJ2-3
v_gene: TRBV7-2
abundance: few
CDR3nt: TGTGCCAGCAGACTAGACGGGGGGGACGCGTATTTT
CDR3aa: CASRLDGGDAYF